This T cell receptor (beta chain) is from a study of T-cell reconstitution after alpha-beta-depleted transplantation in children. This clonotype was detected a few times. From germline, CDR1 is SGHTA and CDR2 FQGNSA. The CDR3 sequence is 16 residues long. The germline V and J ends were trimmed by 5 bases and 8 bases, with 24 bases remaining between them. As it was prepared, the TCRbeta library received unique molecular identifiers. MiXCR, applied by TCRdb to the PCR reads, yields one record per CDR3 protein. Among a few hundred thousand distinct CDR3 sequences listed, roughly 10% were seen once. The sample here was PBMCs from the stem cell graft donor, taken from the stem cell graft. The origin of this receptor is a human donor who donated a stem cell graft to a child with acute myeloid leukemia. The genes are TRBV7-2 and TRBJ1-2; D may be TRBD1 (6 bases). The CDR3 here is CASSPGGGGPREGYTF. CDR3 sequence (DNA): TGTGCCAGCAGCCCCGGGGGTGGGGGCCCCCGAGAGGGCTACACCTTC.